The rows below give T cell receptor beta chains drawn from one sample of a study of blood T cell repertoires in COVID-19. Generated by immunoSEQ multiplex PCR, the TCRdb table keeps only in-frame clones and is missing some. The sample has roughly 250,000 clones; 75% to 95% are singletons. Source material: PBMCs or T cells enriched from blood (not recorded which). The origin of the receptors is a woman aged 18-35 years who had recovered from COVID-19. The CDR3 runs from the conserved cysteine through the conserved F or W. D genes are given only for firm matches. Size tells how often a clone was seen (once, few, many) or the class of an expanded clone, and some rows leave it out.

CDR3 DNA	CDR3 protein	J gene	D gene	V gene	clone size
TGTGCCAGCAGCCCCAAAGCGGGAGATCACACAGATACGCAGTATTTT	CASSPKAGDHTDTQYF	TRBJ2-3	TRBD2	TRBV5-4	.
TGTGCCAGCAGTGAAGGAGCTAGCTTGGAGACCCAGTACTTC	CASSEGASLETQYF	TRBJ2-5	.	TRBV2	.
TGTGCCAGCAGTTCTACCCGATGGGCAGGGAAGGACCCTAGCAATCAGCCCCAGCATTTT	CASSSTRWAGKDPSNQPQHF	TRBJ1-5	.	TRBV28	.
TGTGCCAGCTCACCAGGGCTCGATCAGCCCCAGCATTTT	CASSPGLDQPQHF	TRBJ1-5	.	TRBV18	.
TGTGCCAGCAGCTTAACCGGGACTAGCGGGAGGAGTAGCTCCTACGAGCAGTACTTC	CASSLTGTSGRSSSYEQYF	TRBJ2-7	TRBD2	TRBV11-2	once
TGTGCCAGCAGGCCCGGGACAACCAACTATGGCTACACCTTC	CASRPGTTNYGYTF	TRBJ1-2	.	TRBV28	.
TGCGCCAGCAGCCAAGCGTCAGACCAAGAGACCCAGTACTTC	CASSQASDQETQYF	TRBJ2-5	.	TRBV4-1	.
TGTGCCAGCAGCCAAGACGGCAGGACTGTTTATGGCTACACCTTC	CASSQDGRTVYGYTF	TRBJ1-2	.	TRBV4-2	.
TGTGCCAGCTCACCCCCCAACCCGGAGAGCGGCTACACCTTC	CASSPPNPESGYTF	TRBJ1-2	.	TRBV18	.
TGTGCCAGCAGCCAAGGGGGCGCTCAGCCCCAGCATTTT	CASSQGGAQPQHF	TRBJ1-5	.	TRBV14	.
TGCGCCAGCAGCCTCGCGGCAGGGGGGACCTACGAGCAGTACTTC	CASSLAAGGTYEQYF	TRBJ2-7	.	TRBV4-3	.
TGTGCCAGCAGCGTAGCAACTAGCGGGGCGAACACCGGGGAGCTGTTTTTT	CASSVATSGANTGELFF	TRBJ2-2	TRBD2	TRBV9	.
TGTGCCAGTACTCGGGGGGACGTCTTACACGGAAACACCATATATTTT	CASTRGDVLHGNTIYF	TRBJ1-3	.	TRBV19	.
TGCGCCAGCAGCCCCACCCCGGGGGTTAATGAAAAACTGTTTTTT	CASSPTPGVNEKLFF	TRBJ1-4	.	TRBV4-1	.
TGCGCCAGCAGCATCTGGCGGGAAGGGGACACCGGGGAGCTGTTTTTT	CASSIWREGDTGELFF	TRBJ2-2	.	TRBV5-1	.
TGCGCCAGCAGCGCCGGGACAGGGTCCGGGCTGTTTTTT	CASSAGTGSGLFF	TRBJ1-4	TRBD1	TRBV5-1	.
TGTGCCAGCAGCCAAGTGGTAGCAGAGACCCAGTACTTC	CASSQVVAETQYF	TRBJ2-5	.	TRBV3-1/TRBV3-2	.
TGTGCCACCAGTGGCGGCCGGGACACCGGGGAGCTGTTTTTT	CATSGGRDTGELFF	TRBJ2-2	.	TRBV24-1	.
TGTGCCGGGGGGGTCATGAACACTGAAGCTTTCTTT	CAGGVMNTEAFF	TRBJ1-1	.	TRBV13	.
TGTGCCAGCTCCTCTCTAGGGGTTAGGGGAAACACTGAAGCTTTCTTT	CASSSLGVRGNTEAFF	TRBJ1-1	.	TRBV18	.
TGTGCCAGCACCCACAGGGGTTTTGGGACTGAAGCTTTCTTT	CASTHRGFGTEAFF	TRBJ1-1	TRBD1	TRBV25-1	.
TGTGCCAGCAGACATCAGGGGAATCAGCCCCAGCATTTT	CASRHQGNQPQHF	TRBJ1-5	.	TRBV28	.
TGTGCCAGCAGCTTTGGTGGCGGGATTAGCACAGATACGCAGTATTTT	CASSFGGGISTDTQYF	TRBJ2-3	.	TRBV11-3	.
TGCGCCAGCAGCCAAGGTAGAGCACTCCAGGGTCAAAGGCATGAAAAACTGTTTTTT	CASSQGRALQGQRHEKLFF	TRBJ1-4	.	TRBV4-1	.
TGTGCCAGCAGCTTAGGGGGCACAGGCCAGAGGAACACCATATATTTT	CASSLGGTGQRNTIYF	TRBJ1-3	.	TRBV7-9	.
TGTGCCAGCAGACTTAGCAATCAGCCCCAGCATTTT	CASRLSNQPQHF	TRBJ1-5	.	TRBV28	few
TGTGCCACCAGCAGAGGCACGCAACTGCCACGGGCCAACGTCCTGACTTTC	CATSRGTQLPRANVLTF	TRBJ2-6	.	TRBV15	once
TGTGCCAGCAGCCAAGGGCGGACTAGCGGGAGCACCAGCACAGATACGCAGTATTTT	CASSQGRTSGSTSTDTQYF	TRBJ2-3	TRBD2	TRBV4-2	.
TGTGCCAGCAGCAGGTTCGGACAGGGACAAATCTCTGGAAACACCATATATTTT	CASSRFGQGQISGNTIYF	TRBJ1-3	.	TRBV21-1	.
TGTGCCAGTAGTTTACAGGGAAATCAGCCCCAGCATTTT	CASSLQGNQPQHF	TRBJ1-5	.	TRBV19	.
TGTGCCATCAGTGGGGGACAGGGTGAAGCTTTCTTT	CAISGGQGEAFF	TRBJ1-1	TRBD1	TRBV10-3	.
TGCGCCAGCAGCTTGGATGGGACAGACGGGGAGCTGTTTTTT	CASSLDGTDGELFF	TRBJ2-2	TRBD1	TRBV5-1	few
TGTGCCAGCAGCGGCCGAACCCGGGGACAGATAAACTATGACTACACCTTC	CASSGRTRGQINYDYTF	TRBJ1-2	TRBD1	TRBV7-9	.
TGTGCCAGCAGGCCGGACATCGTGGACACTGAAGCTTTCTTT	CASRPDIVDTEAFF	TRBJ1-1	.	TRBV7-2	.
TGTGCCAGCAGCAAAGCAATAAGGAGGGGGCCGTACTTC	CASSKAIRRGPYF	TRBJ2-7	.	TRBV21-1	.
TGTGCCAGCAGTCCCAACCGGGGTCCGGCCAGCAATCAGCCCCAGCATTTT	CASSPNRGPASNQPQHF	TRBJ1-5	.	TRBV27	.